This entry lists 30 T cell receptor beta chains sequenced from one sample in a study of T-cell memory formation after mild COVID-19 (dated by TCRdb to about 2021). Library construction relied on 5' RACE. Sequencing took place on an Illumina NovaSeq 6000. TCRdb trimmed the raw reads at Q25, called clones with MiXCR and kept productive beta chains. Rows merge per CDR3 protein into single entries with the most common DNA and genes. A total of fewer than 400,000 distinct CDR3 sequences appear in this sample, 15% to 20% of them only once. The ten top clones hold 20% to 25% of the sample. Sequenced material: PBMCs or a T cell subset sorted from them (not recorded which). These receptors were obtained from a man aged 18 to 35 who had mild COVID-19 (a few samples of this study predate the infection). The sample titles of this study are shuffled in the database, so cell type and time point are left out; the donor was told from shared clones.

The chain combines TRBV5-1 with TRBJ2-7; 8 positions match TRBD2. Germline values: CDR1 SGHRS, CDR2 YFSETQ. The junction had 8 bases not matched to a gene; V was cut back by 4 bases and J by 5 bases. CDR3 size: 14 residues. Here the CDR3 reads CASSRGGRLDEQYF. The DNA of the CDR3 is TGCGCCAGCAGCCGGGGGGGGCGACTCGACGAGCAGTACTTC.

This clonotype has just a few counts. The V call is TRBV12-3 or TRBV12-4, the J call TRBJ2-5; D might be TRBD1 (6 bases). The germline V and J ends were trimmed by 2 bases and 4 bases, with 14 bases remaining between them. The CDR3 is 15 residues long. As DNA, the CDR3 is TGTGCCAGCAGTTTACTGGGGGCGCGAGGAGAGACCCAGTACTTC. Translation gives CASSLLGARGETQYF.

This clonotype was detected a few times. The chain links TRBV4-3 to TRBJ1-2, with D hard to call. With 0 bases removed from V and 6 bases from J, the gap between germline ends came to 17 bases. Per the germline V gene, CDR1 is LGHNA and CDR2 is YSLEER. This CDR3 is 16 amino acids long. CDR3 coding DNA: TGCGCCAGCAGCCAAGATCTCTCCTTCCTCGGAGATGGCTACACCTTC. It specifies CASSQDLSFLGDGYTF.

The CDR3 is CSAGTATYNEQFF. The DNA for the CDR3 is TGCAGCGCAGGGACTGCTACCTACAATGAGCAGTTCTTC. The chain couples TRBV29-1 to TRBJ2-1; D may be TRBD2 (6 bases). CDR3 length: 13 residues. V lost 7 bases and J 2 bases, leaving 12 bases between the germline ends. Germline lookup yields CDR1 SQVTM and CDR2 ANQGSEA.

This clonotype was recorded a few times. The V call is TRBV5-1, the J call TRBJ2-7; D not resolved. From germline, CDR1 is SGHRS and CDR2 YFSETQ. The CDR3 has 15 amino acids. V lost 0 bases and J lost 3, with 13 bases in between. In nucleotides, the CDR3 is TGCGCCAGCAGCTTGGACGGGCCAAGGGTCTACGAGCAGTACTTC. Its protein product is CASSLDGPRVYEQYF.

A few counts support this clonotype. The V call is TRBV4-3, the J call TRBJ2-1; D is ambiguous. Trimming cost V 1 base and J 4 bases, with 8 bases left between them. The CDR3 length is 14 residues. CDR1 and CDR2 from the germline V gene are LGHNA and YSLEER. The CDR3 nucleotides are TGCGCCAGCAGCCAAGGCTTCAATTACAATGAGCAGTTCTTC. Protein sequence: CASSQGFNYNEQFF.

The chain has TRBV9 and TRBJ1-5; possible D gene TRBD1, 5 bases. The V gene lost 0 bases and the J gene lost 7 bases, with 11 bases spanning the gap. The CDR3 is made up of 14 amino acids. Germline CDR1 reads SGDLS; CDR2 reads YYNGEE. DNA of the CDR3: TGTGCCAGCAGCGTAGAAGGGGCTGGCCAGCCCCAGCATTTT. Translation gives CASSVEGAGQPQHF.

The chain carries TRBV4-1 and TRBJ2-2, with 13 nucleotides matching TRBD2. Unmatched junction bases numbered 2, after V lost 6 bases and J lost 4 bases. CDR3 length equals 15 residues. In germline, CDR1 is MGHRA, CDR2 YSYEKL. The CDR3 spells CASRWTSGGTGELFF. The DNA for the CDR3 is TGCGCCAGCAGGTGGACTAGCGGGGGCACCGGGGAGCTGTTTTTT.

This chain links TRBV10-3 with TRBJ2-5; 7 nucleotides align to TRBD1. The CDR3 covers 18 residues. In germline, CDR1 is ENHRY, CDR2 SYGVKD. V was pared by 6 bases and J by 8 bases, with 24 bases of the junction left unmatched. This CDR3 reads CAISRNEELQGPLGTQYF. The CDR3 DNA is TGTGCCATCAGCCGAAACGAGGAACTACAGGGGCCGTTGGGTACCCAGTACTTC.

Many counts were recorded for this clonotype. The genes are TRBV5-1 and TRBJ2-1; tentatively, D is TRBD1 (5 bases). This CDR3 has 11 amino acids. Trimming pared 5 bases from V and 6 bases from J, leaving 6 bases between. The V gene's germline CDR1 is SGHRS and CDR2 YFSETQ. In DNA form, the CDR3 reads TGCGCCAGCAGGCAGGGCAATGAGCAGTTCTTC. Translated, it gives CASRQGNEQFF.

This clonotype was observed a handful of times. The V and J genes are TRBV6-4 and TRBJ2-6; possible D gene TRBD2, 5 bases. This CDR3 is 16 amino acids long. Germline assignment: CDR1 MRHNA and CDR2 SNTAGT. Deletions cut 0 bases from V and 0 bases from J, with 6 bases between. The CDR3 bases are TGTGCCAGCAGTGACTCAGCGGTCTCTGGGGCCAACGTCCTGACTTTC. Translating it yields CASSDSAVSGANVLTF.

The chain employs TRBV7-9 and TRBJ2-4; possibly TRBD1 or TRBD2 for D (5 bases each). V dropped 5 bases and J dropped 8 bases, with 16 bases sitting between them. Germline CDR1 and CDR2: SEHNR and FQNEAQ (reference sequence). This CDR3 contains 14 residues. CDR3 sequence: CASSQGRTRDIQYF. The CDR3 DNA reads as TGTGCCAGCAGCCAGGGACGGACGCGGGACATTCAGTACTTC.

This clonotype was observed a few times. This chain joins TRBV12-3 or TRBV12-4 and TRBJ1-2; no firm D call. V lost 2 bases to trimming and J lost 4 bases, with 8 bases between them. The CDR3 has 13 amino acids. CDR3 bases: TGTGCCAGCAGTTTAACCCCGACCTATGGCTACACCTTC. Encoded protein: CASSLTPTYGYTF.

The V call is TRBV18, the J call TRBJ2-7; no clear D. Trimming removed 2 bases from V and 0 bases from J, with 14 bases in between. This CDR3 has 16 residues. Germline loops: CDR1 KGHSH, CDR2 LQKENI. In nucleotides, the CDR3 is TGTGCCAGCTCACCAGGTAGCAACAGCGTCTCCTACGAGCAGTACTTC. Its translation is CASSPGSNSVSYEQYF.

This chain joins TRBV12-3 or TRBV12-4 and TRBJ2-7, with 8 positions matching TRBD2. V was clipped by 8 bases and J by 3 bases; unmatched bases: 9. There are 14 residues in the CDR3. The CDR3 sequence is CASSLGLANYEQYF. The CDR3 nucleotides are TGTGCCAGCTCCCTCGGACTAGCAAACTACGAGCAGTACTTC.

The V and J genes are TRBV11-3 and TRBJ2-1; D call uncertain. The CDR3 is 15 residues long. Deletions cut 0 bases from V and 4 bases from J, with 10 bases between. CDR1 and CDR2 from the germline V gene are SGHNT and YENEEA. The CDR3 reads CASSLDGALYNEQFF. Written as DNA, the CDR3 is TGTGCCAGCAGCTTAGATGGTGCCTTGTACAATGAGCAGTTCTTC.

In its sample, this clonotype was seen a few times. V usage is TRBV4-3 and J usage is TRBJ2-3, with D uncertain. This CDR3 is 13 amino acids long. V was trimmed by 2 bases and J by 0 bases, leaving 3 bases between them. Germline CDR1 and CDR2: LGHNA and YSLEER. The CDR3 loop reads CASSQSSTDTQYF. The DNA for the CDR3 is TGCGCCAGCAGCCAAAGCAGCACAGATACGCAGTATTTT.

The chain carries TRBV2 and TRBJ1-2, with 7 bases lining up with TRBD1. The V gene end was trimmed by 8 bases and the J gene end by 4 bases; junction bases not matched to a gene: 13. The CDR3 length is 15 residues. From germline, CDR1 is SNHLY and CDR2 FYNNEI. The DNA of the CDR3 is TGTGCCAGCCGGGACACAGGGGTCCCGGGCTATGGCTACACCTTC. Translated: CASRDTGVPGYGYTF.

This chain connects TRBV6-2 or TRBV6-3 to TRBJ2-3, with 9 nucleotides matching TRBD1. The CDR3 sequence is 14 residues long. V was clipped by 8 bases and J by 2 bases; unmatched bases: 5. The germline CDR1 and CDR2 sequences are MNHEY and SVGEGT. The CDR3 region is CASGRDRATDTQYF. DNA for the CDR3: TGTGCCAGCGGCCGGGACAGGGCCACAGATACGCAGTATTTT.

The chain carries TRBV2 and TRBJ2-1; tentative D call: TRBD2 (5 bases). With 8 bases removed from V and 5 bases from J, the gap between germline ends came to 19 bases. CDR3 length: 15 amino acids. From germline, CDR1 is SNHLY and CDR2 FYNNEI. DNA of the CDR3: TGTGCCAGCCCCAAGCGGCTAGCAGAAGACAATGAGCAGTTCTTC. As protein: CASPKRLAEDNEQFF.

The chain couples TRBV12-3 or TRBV12-4 to TRBJ2-2, with D perhaps assigned TRBD1 or TRBD2 (5 bases each). V was pared by 3 bases and J by 3 bases, with 8 bases between. This CDR3 spans 14 amino acids. The CDR3 bases are TGTGCCAGCAGTTTCCTGGGGGACACCGGGGAGCTGTTTTTT. Protein product: CASSFLGDTGELFF.

There are a few counts of this clonotype. The rearrangement links TRBV6-1 to TRBJ2-1; perhaps D is TRBD1 or TRBD2 (5 bases each). This CDR3 region has 17 residues. V lost 6 bases, J lost 0 bases, and 18 bases lay in between. Germline CDR1 reads MNHNS; CDR2 reads SASEGT. The CDR3: CASSRGTSSGSYNEQFF. The DNA for the CDR3 is TGTGCCAGCAGCCGAGGGACCAGCTCTGGCTCCTACAATGAGCAGTTCTTC.

This clonotype was picked up a small number of times. This chain uses TRBV6-2 or TRBV6-3 with TRBJ2-3, with 11 positions matching TRBD2. Germline CDR1 is MNHEY and CDR2 is SVGEGT. This CDR3 spans 18 amino acids. Trimming removed 0 bases from V and 0 bases from J; junction bases left unmatched: 5. CDR3 protein: CASSYSTSGTRSTDTQYF. CDR3 sequence (DNA): TGTGCCAGCAGTTACTCGACTAGCGGGACCCGAAGCACAGATACGCAGTATTTT.

The rearrangement joins TRBV24-1 to TRBJ2-5, with a tentative D call TRBD1 (6 bases). The CDR3 consists of 14 residues. V was shortened by 4 bases and J by 2 bases, with 10 bases between the two germline ends. Germline V lookup: CDR1 KGHDR, CDR2 SFDVKD. The CDR3 bases are TGTGCCACCAGTGACCCGGACAGTCAAGAGACCCAGTACTTC. Translated: CATSDPDSQETQYF.

The chain joins TRBV4-1 to TRBJ2-7; 8 nucleotides align to TRBD2. The V segment lost 2 bases and the J segment 2 bases; nucleotides outside the gene matches: 5. CDR3 length equals 15 residues. Germline CDR1 MGHRA, CDR2 YSYEKL. CDR3 loop: CASSQTDGGAYEQYV. CDR3 DNA: TGCGCCAGCAGCCAAACAGACGGGGGGGCCTACGAGCAGTACGTC.

This clonotype was counted many times. V gene TRBV11-3 combines with J gene TRBJ2-3; a possible D gene is TRBD2 (6 bases). The CDR3 is 12 residues long. The germline V gene encodes CDR1 SGHNT and CDR2 YENEEA. Trimming pared 5 bases from V and 9 bases from J, leaving 12 bases between. CDR3 region: CASSPDRETQYF. Written as DNA, the CDR3 is TGTGCCAGCAGCCCAGACCGGGAGACGCAGTATTTT.

In its sample, this clonotype was seen a few times. V is TRBV24-1 and J is TRBJ2-3; TRBD1 agrees at 8 bases. The CDR3 runs 15 residues. CDR1 and CDR2 from the germline V gene are KGHDR and SFDVKD. J lost 4 bases, V lost 4 bases, and 6 bases had no gene match. The CDR3: CATSETGVRADTQYF. CDR3 nucleotide sequence: TGTGCCACCAGTGAGACAGGGGTAAGGGCAGATACGCAGTATTTT.

This chain uses TRBV4-3 with TRBJ2-1; D is ambiguous. The CDR3 totals 15 residues. Trimming shortened V by 0 bases and J by 4 bases, and 10 bases separated the two germline ends. Looked up from germline, CDR1 is LGHNA and CDR2 is YSLEER. CDR3: CASSQDRNGYNEQFF. The CDR3 DNA reads as TGCGCCAGCAGCCAAGATCGGAACGGATACAATGAGCAGTTCTTC.

The rearrangement links TRBV7-2 to TRBJ1-2, with D possibly TRBD1 on 5 matching bases. The CDR3 is made up of 14 amino acids. Trimming removed 5 bases from V and 5 bases from J, with 15 bases in between. Germline V gene data show CDR1 as SGHTA and CDR2 as FQGNSA. The CDR3 protein is CASSPTLQGYGYTF. The DNA of the CDR3 is TGTGCCAGCAGCCCTACCCTCCAGGGTTATGGCTACACCTTC.

The CDR3 reads CASSPLKGTSGANVLTF. The CDR3, as DNA: TGTGCCAGCAGCCCCCTCAAGGGGACCTCGGGGGCCAACGTCCTGACTTTC. The rearrangement joins TRBV11-2 to TRBJ2-6; either TRBD1 or TRBD2 may supply D (5 bases each). In germline, CDR1 is SGHAT, CDR2 FQNNGV. The CDR3 totals 17 residues. V gave up 5 bases and J gave up 4 bases, with 18 bases separating them. The variable domain in full, completed from reference TRBV11-2 and TRBJ2-6, reads EAGVAQSPRYKIIEKRQSVAFWCNPISGHATLYWYQQILGQGPKLLIQFQNNGVVDDSQLPKDRFSAERLKGVDSTLKIQPAKLEDSAVYLCASSPLKGTSGANVLTFGAGSRLTVL.